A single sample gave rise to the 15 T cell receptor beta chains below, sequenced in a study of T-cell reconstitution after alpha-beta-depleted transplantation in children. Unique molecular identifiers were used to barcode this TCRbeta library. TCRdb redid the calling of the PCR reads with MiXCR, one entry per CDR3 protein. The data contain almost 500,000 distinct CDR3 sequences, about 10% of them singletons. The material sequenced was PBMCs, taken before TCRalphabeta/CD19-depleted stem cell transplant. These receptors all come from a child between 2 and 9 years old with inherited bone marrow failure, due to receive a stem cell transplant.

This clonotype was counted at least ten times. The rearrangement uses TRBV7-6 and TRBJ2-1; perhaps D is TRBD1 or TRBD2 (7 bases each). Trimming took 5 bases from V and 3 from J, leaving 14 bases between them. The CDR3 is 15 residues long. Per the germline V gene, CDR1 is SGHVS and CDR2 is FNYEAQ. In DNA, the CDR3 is TGTGCCAGCAGCCAGGGGGGGCCCTACTACAATGAGCAGTTCTTC. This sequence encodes CASSQGGPYYNEQFF.

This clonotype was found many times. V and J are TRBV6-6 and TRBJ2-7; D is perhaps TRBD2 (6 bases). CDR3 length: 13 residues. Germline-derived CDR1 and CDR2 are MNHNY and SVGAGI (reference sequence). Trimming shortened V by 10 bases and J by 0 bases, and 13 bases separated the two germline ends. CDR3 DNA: TGTGCCACTTCTAGCGAAGTCTCCTACGAGCAGTACTTC. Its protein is CATSSEVSYEQYF.

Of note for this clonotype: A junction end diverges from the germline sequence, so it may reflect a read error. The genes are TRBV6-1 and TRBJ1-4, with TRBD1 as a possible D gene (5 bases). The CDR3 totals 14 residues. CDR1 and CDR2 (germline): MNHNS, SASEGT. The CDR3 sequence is CSSSERGRLEKLFF. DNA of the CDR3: TGTTCCAGCAGTGAAAGGGGAAGGCTAGAAAAACTGTTTTTT.

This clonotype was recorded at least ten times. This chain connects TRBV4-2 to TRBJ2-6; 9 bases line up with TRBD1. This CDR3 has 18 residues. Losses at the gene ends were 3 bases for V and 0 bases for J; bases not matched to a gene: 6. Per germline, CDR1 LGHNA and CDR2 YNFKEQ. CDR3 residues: CASSHPGQGSSGANVLTF. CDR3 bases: TGTGCCAGCAGCCACCCGGGACAGGGCAGCTCTGGGGCCAACGTCCTGACTTTC.

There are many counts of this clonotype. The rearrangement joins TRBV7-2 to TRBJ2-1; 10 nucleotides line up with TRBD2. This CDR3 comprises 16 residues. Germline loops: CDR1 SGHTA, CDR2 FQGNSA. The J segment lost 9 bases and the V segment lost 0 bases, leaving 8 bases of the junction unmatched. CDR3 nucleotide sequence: TGTGCCAGCAGCTTAGCCCTAGCGGGAGCCTATGGTGAGCAGTTCTTC. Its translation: CASSLALAGAYGEQFF.

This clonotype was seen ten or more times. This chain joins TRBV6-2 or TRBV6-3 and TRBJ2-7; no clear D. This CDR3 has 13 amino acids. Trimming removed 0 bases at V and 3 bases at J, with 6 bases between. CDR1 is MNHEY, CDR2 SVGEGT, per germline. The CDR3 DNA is TGTGCCAGCAGTTACTCGACCCACTACGAGCAGTACTTC. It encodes CASSYSTHYEQYF.

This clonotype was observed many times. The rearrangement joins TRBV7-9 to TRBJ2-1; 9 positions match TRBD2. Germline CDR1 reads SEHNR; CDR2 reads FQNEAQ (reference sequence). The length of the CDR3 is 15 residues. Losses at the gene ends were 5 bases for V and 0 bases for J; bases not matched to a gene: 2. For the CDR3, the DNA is TGTGCCAGCAGCACGACTAGCGGCTCCTACAATGAGCAGTTCTTC. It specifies CASSTTSGSYNEQFF.

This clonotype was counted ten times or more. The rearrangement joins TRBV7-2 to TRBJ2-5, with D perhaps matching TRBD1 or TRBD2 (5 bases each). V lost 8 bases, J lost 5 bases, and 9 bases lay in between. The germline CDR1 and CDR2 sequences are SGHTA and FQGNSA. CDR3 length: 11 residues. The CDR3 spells CASGGWETQYF. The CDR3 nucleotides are TGTGCCAGCGGGGGATGGGAGACCCAGTACTTC.

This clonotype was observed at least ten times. The CDR3 DNA is TGCGCCAGCAGCCACCATGCGGGAGTACGGGGCAATGAGCAGTTCTTC. This sequence encodes CASSHHAGVRGNEQFF. The V gene is TRBV4-3, the J gene TRBJ2-1, with 7 bases identical to TRBD2. Germline CDR1 and CDR2: LGHNA and YSLEER. The CDR3 is 16 residues long. The V segment lost 3 bases and the J segment 6 bases; nucleotides outside the gene matches: 11.

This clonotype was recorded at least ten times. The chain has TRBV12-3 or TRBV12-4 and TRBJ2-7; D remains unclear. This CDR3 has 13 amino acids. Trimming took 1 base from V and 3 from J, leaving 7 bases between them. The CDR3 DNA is TGTGCCAGCAGTTTAGGGGTACACTACGAGCAGTACTTC. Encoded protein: CASSLGVHYEQYF.

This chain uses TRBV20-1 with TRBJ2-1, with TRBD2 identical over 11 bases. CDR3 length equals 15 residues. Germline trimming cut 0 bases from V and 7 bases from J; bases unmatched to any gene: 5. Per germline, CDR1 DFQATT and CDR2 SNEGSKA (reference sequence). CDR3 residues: CSARDLLAGVNEQFF. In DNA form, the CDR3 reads TGCAGTGCTAGAGATCTACTAGCGGGAGTGAATGAGCAGTTCTTC.

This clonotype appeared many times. The CDR3 DNA is TGTGCCAGCAGCTTATTACCTCAAACCGAAACCTACGAGCAGTACTTC. It yields the protein CASSLLPQTETYEQYF. The chain has TRBV7-6 and TRBJ2-7, with D unresolved. The ends were cut back, 2 bases at V and 2 bases at J, with 16 bases in the middle. This CDR3 spans 16 amino acids. Per the germline V gene, CDR1 is SGHVS and CDR2 is FNYEAQ.

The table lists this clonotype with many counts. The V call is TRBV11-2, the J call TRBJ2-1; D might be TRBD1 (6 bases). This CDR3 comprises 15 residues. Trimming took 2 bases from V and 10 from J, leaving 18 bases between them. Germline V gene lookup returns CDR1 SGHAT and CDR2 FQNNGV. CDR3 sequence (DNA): TGTGCCAGCAGCTTAATCTTAACAGGGACGGGAGAGCAGTTCTTC. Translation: CASSLILTGTGEQFF.

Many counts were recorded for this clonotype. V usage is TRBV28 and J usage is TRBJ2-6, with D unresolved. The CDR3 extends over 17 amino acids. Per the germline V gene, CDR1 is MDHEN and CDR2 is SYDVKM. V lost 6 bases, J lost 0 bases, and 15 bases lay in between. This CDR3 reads CASRKLIRNSGANVLTF. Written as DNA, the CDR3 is TGTGCCAGCAGGAAGCTAATTCGTAACTCTGGGGCCAACGTCCTGACTTTC.

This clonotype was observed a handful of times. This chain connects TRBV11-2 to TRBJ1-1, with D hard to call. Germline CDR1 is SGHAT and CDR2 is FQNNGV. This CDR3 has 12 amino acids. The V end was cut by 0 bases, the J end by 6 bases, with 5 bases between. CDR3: CASSLDLAEAFF. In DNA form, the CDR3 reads TGTGCCAGCAGCTTAGACCTCGCTGAAGCTTTCTTT.